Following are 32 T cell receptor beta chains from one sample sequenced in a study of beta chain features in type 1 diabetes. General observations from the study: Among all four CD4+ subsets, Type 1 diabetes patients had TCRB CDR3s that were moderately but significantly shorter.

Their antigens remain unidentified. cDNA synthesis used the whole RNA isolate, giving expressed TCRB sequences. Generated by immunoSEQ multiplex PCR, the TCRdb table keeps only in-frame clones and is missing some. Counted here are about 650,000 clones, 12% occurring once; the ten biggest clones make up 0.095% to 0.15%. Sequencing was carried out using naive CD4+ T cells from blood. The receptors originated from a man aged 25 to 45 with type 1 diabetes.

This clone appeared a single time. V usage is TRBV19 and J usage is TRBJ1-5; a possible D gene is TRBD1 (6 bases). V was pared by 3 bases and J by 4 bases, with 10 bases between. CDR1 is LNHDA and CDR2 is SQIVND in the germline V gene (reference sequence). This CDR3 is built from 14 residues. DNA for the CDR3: TGTGCCAGTAGTATGTTGGGGGCGAATCAGCCCCAGCATTTT. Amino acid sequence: CASSMLGANQPQHF.

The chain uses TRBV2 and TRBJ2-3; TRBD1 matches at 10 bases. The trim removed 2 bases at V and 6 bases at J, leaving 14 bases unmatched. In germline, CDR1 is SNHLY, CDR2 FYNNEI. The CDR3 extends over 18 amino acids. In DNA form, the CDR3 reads TGTGCCAGCAGTGAACTCCGACAGGGGGCACCAGAGCCGGATACGCAGTATTTT. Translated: CASSELRQGAPEPDTQYF.

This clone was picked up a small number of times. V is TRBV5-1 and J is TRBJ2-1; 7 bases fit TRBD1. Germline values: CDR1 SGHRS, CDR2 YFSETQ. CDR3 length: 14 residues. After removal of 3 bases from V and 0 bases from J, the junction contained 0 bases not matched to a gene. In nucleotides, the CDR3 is TGCGCCAGCAGCTGGGACAGCTCCTACAATGAGCAGTTCTTC. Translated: CASSWDSSYNEQFF.

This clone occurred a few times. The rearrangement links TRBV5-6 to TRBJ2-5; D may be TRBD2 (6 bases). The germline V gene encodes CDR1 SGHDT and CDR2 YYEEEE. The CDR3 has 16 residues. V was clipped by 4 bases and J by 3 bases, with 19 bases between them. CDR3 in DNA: TGTGCCAGCAGCCCCCCCGTCCAGGGAGGCAAAGAGACCCAGTACTTC. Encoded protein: CASSPPVQGGKETQYF.

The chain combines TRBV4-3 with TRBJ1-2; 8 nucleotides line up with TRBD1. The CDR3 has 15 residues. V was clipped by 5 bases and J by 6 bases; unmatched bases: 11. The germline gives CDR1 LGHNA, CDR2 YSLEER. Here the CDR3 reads CASSKGQGAFNGYTF. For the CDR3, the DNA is TGCGCCAGCAGCAAAGGGCAGGGGGCTTTCAATGGCTACACCTTC.

The CDR3 loop reads CASSPGREKLFF. The CDR3 DNA follows: TGTGCCAGCAGCCCCGGCCGGGAAAAACTGTTTTTT. The rearrangement joins TRBV9 to TRBJ1-4; no definite D call. Germline-derived CDR1 and CDR2 are SGDLS and YYNGEE. This CDR3 spans 12 amino acids. The V and J ends lost 4 bases and 8 bases respectively, with 9 bases between them.

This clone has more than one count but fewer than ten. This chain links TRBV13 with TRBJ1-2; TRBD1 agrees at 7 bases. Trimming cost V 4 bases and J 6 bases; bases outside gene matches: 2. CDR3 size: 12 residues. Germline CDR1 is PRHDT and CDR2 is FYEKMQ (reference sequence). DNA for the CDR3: TGTGCCAGCAGCTGGGGGACAGATGGCTACACCTTC. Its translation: CASSWGTDGYTF.

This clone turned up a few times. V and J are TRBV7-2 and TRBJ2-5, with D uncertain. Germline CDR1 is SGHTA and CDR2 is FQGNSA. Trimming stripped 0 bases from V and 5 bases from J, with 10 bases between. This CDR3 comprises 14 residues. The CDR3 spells CASSLAKGLETQYF. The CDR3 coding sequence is TGTGCCAGCAGCTTAGCGAAAGGGTTGGAGACCCAGTACTTC.

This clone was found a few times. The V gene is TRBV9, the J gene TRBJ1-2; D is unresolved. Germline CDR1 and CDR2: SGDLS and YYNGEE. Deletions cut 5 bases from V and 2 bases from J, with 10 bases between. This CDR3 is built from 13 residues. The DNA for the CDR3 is TGTGCCAGCAGTTTGTCAGAGAACTATGGCTACACCTTC. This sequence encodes CASSLSENYGYTF. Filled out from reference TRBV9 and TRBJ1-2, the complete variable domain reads DSGVTQTPKHLITATGQRVTLRCSPRSGDLSVYWYQQSLDQGLQFLIQYYNGEERAKGNILERFSAQQFPDLHSELNLSSLELGDSALYFCASSLSENYGYTFGSGTRLTVV.

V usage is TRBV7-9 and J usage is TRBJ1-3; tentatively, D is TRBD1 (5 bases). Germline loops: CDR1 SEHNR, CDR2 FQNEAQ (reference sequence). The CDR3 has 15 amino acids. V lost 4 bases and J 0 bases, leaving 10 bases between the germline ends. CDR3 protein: CASSSGRGSGNTIYF. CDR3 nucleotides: TGTGCCAGCAGCTCGGGACGGGGCTCTGGAAACACCATATATTTT.

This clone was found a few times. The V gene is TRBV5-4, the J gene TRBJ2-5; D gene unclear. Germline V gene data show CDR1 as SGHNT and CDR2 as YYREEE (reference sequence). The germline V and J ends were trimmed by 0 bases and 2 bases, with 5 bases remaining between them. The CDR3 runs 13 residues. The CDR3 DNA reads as TGTGCCAGCAGCTTGGAATCTCAAGAGACCCAGTACTTC. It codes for CASSLESQETQYF.

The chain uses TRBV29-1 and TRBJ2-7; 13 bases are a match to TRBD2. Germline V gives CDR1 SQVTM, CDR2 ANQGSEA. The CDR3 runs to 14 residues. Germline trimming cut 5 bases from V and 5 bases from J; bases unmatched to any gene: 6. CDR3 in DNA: TGCAGCGTTTGTCGGACTAGCGGGGGCGACGAGCAGTACTTC. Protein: CSVCRTSGGDEQYF.

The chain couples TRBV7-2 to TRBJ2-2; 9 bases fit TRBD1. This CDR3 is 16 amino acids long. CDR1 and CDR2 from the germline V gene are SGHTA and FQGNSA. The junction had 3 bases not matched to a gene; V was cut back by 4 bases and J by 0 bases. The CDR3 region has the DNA TGTGCCAGCAGCTCGGGACAGGGCGCGAACACCGGGGAGCTGTTTTTT. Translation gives CASSSGQGANTGELFF.

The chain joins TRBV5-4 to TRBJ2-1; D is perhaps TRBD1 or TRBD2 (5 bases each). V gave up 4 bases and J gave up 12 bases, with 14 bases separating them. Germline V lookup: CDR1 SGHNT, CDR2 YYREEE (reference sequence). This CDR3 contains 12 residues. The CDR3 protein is CASSRGPGVQFF. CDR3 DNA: TGTGCCAGCAGCCGGGGACCCGGGGTGCAGTTCTTC.

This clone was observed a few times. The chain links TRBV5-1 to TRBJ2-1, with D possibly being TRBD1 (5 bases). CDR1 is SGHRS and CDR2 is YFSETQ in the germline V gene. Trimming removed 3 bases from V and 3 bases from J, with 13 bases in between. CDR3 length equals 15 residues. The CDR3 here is CASSSWTQIYNEQFF. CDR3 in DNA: TGCGCCAGCAGCTCTTGGACACAGATCTACAATGAGCAGTTCTTC.

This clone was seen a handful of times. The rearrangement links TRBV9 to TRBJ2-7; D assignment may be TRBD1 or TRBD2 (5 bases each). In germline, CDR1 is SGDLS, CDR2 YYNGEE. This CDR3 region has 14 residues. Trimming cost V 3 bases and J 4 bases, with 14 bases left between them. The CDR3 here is CASSAQSGGYEQYF. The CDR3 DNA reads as TGTGCCAGCAGCGCCCAATCTGGGGGTTACGAGCAGTACTTC.

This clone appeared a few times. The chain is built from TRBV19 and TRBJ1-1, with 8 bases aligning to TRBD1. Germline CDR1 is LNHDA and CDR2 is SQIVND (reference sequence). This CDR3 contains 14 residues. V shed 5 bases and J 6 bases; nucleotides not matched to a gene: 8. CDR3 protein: CASSDRGYGAEAFF. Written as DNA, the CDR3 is TGTGCCAGTAGTGACAGGGGCTACGGCGCTGAAGCTTTCTTT.

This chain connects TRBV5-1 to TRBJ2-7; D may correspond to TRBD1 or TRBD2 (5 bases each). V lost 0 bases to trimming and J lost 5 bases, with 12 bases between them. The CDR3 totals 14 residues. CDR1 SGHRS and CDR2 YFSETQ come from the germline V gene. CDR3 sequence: CASSLAGPRDEQYF. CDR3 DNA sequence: TGCGCCAGCAGCTTGGCGGGGCCCCGGGACGAGCAGTACTTC. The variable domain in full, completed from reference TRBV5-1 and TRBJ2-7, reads KAGVTQTPRYLIKTRGQQVTLSCSPISGHRSVSWYQQTPGQGLQFLFEYFSETQRNKGNFPGRFSGRQFSNSRSEMNVSTLELGDSALYLCASSLAGPRDEQYFGPGTRLTVT.

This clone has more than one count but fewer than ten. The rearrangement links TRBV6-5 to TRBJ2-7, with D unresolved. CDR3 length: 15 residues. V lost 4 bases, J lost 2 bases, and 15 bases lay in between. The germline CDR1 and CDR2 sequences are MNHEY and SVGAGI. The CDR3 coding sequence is TGTGCCAGCAGTTCCCGGACGGAGATTGCCTACGAGCAGTACTTC. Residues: CASSSRTEIAYEQYF.

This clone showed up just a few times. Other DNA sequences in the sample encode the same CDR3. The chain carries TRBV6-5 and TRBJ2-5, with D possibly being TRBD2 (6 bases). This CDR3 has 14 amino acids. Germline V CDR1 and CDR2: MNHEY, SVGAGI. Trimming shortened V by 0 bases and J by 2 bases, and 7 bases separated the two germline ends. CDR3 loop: CASSYSGGQETQYF. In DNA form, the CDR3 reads TGTGCCAGCAGTTACTCGGGGGGACAAGAGACCCAGTACTTC.

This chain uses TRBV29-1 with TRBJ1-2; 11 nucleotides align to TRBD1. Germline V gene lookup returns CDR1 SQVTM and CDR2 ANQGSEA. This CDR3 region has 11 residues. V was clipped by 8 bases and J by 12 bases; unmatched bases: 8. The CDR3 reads CSTWGQGVNTF. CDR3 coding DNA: TGCAGCACTTGGGGACAGGGGGTAAACACCTTC.

CDR3 sequence: CASSLRRQETQYF. CDR3 nucleotides: TGTGCCAGCAGCTTACGCAGGCAAGAGACCCAGTACTTC. The genes are TRBV7-2 and TRBJ2-5; D is unresolved. Between the trimmed V and J ends, which lost 2 bases and 2 bases, there was a span of 6 bases. The CDR3 consists of 13 residues. The V gene's germline CDR1 is SGHTA and CDR2 FQGNSA.

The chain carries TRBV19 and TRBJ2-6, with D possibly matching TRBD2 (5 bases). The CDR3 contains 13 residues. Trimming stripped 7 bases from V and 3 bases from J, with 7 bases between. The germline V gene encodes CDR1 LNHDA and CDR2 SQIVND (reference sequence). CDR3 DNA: TGTGCCAGTAACGGGAATGGGGCCAACGTCCTGACTTTC. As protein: CASNGNGANVLTF.

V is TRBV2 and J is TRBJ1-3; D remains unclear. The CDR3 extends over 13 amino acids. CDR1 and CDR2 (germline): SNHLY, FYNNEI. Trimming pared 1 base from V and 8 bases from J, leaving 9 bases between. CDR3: CASSEGWRDTIYF. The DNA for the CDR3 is TGTGCCAGCAGTGAAGGCTGGAGAGACACCATATATTTT.

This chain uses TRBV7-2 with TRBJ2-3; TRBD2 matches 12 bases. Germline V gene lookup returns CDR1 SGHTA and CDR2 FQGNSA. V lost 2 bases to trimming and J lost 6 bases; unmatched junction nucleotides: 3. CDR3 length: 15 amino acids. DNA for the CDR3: TGTGCCAGCAGCTTACGGACTAGCGGGGTCGATACGCAGTATTTT. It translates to CASSLRTSGVDTQYF.

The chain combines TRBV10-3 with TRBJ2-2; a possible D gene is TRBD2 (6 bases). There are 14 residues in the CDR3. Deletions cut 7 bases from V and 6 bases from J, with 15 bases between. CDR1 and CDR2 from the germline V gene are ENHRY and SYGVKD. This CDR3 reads CAIKGLEGAGELFF. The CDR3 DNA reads TGTGCCATCAAGGGACTCGAGGGAGCCGGGGAGCTGTTTTTT.

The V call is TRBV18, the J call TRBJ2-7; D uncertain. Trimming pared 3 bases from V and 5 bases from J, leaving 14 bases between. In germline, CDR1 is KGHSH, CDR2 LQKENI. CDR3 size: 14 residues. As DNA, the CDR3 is TGTGCCAGCTCACCCGCAGCCGGTAACGACGAGCAGTACTTC. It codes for CASSPAAGNDEQYF.

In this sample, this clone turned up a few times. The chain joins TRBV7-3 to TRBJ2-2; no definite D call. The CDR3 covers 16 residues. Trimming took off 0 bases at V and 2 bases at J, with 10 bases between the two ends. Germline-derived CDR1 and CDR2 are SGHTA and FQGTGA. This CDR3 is CASSLTATGNTGELFF. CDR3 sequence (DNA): TGTGCCAGCAGCTTAACTGCGACGGGTAACACCGGGGAGCTGTTTTTT.

The CDR3 here is CASSIALDRGRNEQFF. CDR3 sequence (DNA): TGTGCCAGTAGTATAGCCCTAGACAGGGGGCGAAATGAGCAGTTCTTC. V and J are TRBV19 and TRBJ2-1; 10 nucleotides line up with TRBD1. CDR1 and CDR2 (germline): LNHDA, SQIVND (reference sequence). The length of the CDR3 is 16 residues. V dropped 1 base and J dropped 7; count of bases not matched to a gene: 7.

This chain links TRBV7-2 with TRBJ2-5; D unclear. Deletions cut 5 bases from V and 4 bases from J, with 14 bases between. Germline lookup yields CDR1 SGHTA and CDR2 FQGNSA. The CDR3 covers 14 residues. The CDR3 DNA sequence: TGTGCCAGCAGCCTCAGTCGTTGGGGAGAGACCCAGTACTTC. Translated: CASSLSRWGETQYF.

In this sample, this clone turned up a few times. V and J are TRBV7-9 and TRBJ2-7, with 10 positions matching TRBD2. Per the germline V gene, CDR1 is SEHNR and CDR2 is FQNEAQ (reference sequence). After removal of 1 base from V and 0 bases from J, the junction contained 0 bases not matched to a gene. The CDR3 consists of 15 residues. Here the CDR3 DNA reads TGTGCCAGCAGCTTAGAGCGGGGGGGCTCCTACGAGCAGTACTTC. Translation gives CASSLERGGSYEQYF. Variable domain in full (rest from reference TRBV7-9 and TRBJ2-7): DTGVSQNPRHKITKRGQNVTFRCDPISEHNRLYWYRQTLGQGPEFLTYFQNEAQLEKSRLLSDRFSAERPKGSFSTLEIQRTEQGDSAMYLCASSLERGGSYEQYFGPGTRLTVT.

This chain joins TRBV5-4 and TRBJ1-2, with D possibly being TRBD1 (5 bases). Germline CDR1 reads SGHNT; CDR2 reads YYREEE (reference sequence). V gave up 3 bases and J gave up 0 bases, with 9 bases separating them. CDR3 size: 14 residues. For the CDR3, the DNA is TGTGCCAGCAGCTCGACAGCCGCTAACTATGGCTACACCTTC. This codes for CASSSTAANYGYTF.